The 10 T cell receptor beta chains below come from one sample, sequenced in a study of shared clonotypes between healthy human individuals. Naive CD8 populations comprised CD45RO-negative cells positively selected for CCR7, excluding terminally differentiated effector memory CD45RA+ cells. Libraries were prepared by immunoSEQ multiplex PCR; TCRdb keeps only in-frame clonotypes and omits some of them. Of nearly 2 million clones in the sample, around 96% were seen once. What was sequenced was naive CD8+ T cells sorted from blood. These receptors were taken from a man aged 18 to 30 in good health.

The rearrangement links TRBV5-8 to TRBJ1-2; D might be TRBD1 (6 bases). Germline assignment: CDR1 SGHTS and CDR2 YDEGEE. V was clipped by 0 bases and J by 3 bases, with 9 bases between them. There are 14 residues in the CDR3. CDR3 amino acids: CASSLGGAHYGYTF. DNA of the CDR3: TGTGCCAGCAGCTTGGGGGGGGCGCACTATGGCTACACCTTC.

This sequence joins TRBV10-1 and TRBJ2-5; 7 bases match TRBD1. The CDR3 covers 15 residues. The V segment lost 7 bases and the J segment 2 bases; nucleotides outside the gene matches: 10. Germline V gives CDR1 WNHNN, CDR2 SYGVQD (reference sequence). Here the CDR3 DNA reads TGCGCCAGCAAGACAGGGTTTATCAGGCAAGAGACCCAGTACTTC. This codes for CASKTGFIRQETQYF.

The chain recombines TRBV6-5 with TRBJ2-7, with D maybe TRBD1 (7 bases). The length of the CDR3 is 12 residues. V gave up 11 bases and J gave up 1 base, with 12 bases separating them. The germline gives CDR1 MNHEY, CDR2 SVGAGI. Here the CDR3 reads CAAGTASYEQYF. CDR3 in DNA: TGTGCCGCGGGGACAGCTTCCTACGAGCAGTACTTC.

J is TRBJ2-5 and V is TRBV7-9; 10 bases are a match to TRBD1. Trimming at V came to 5 bases and at J to 3 bases, leaving 9 bases not matched to a gene. In germline, CDR1 is SEHNR, CDR2 FQNEAQ (reference sequence). This CDR3 has 16 amino acids. CDR3 protein: CASSNGVGQGKETQYF. DNA for the CDR3: TGTGCCAGCAGCAATGGGGTGGGACAGGGGAAAGAGACCCAGTACTTC.

The genes are TRBV12-5 and TRBJ1-2; weak D call: TRBD1 (6 bases). This CDR3 is 12 amino acids long. Germline V gives CDR1 LGHNT, CDR2 FRNRAP. Trimming shortened V by 5 bases and J by 8 bases, and 12 bases separated the two germline ends. The DNA for the CDR3 is TGTGCTAGTGGTCTAGGGGGGCGAGGCTACACCTTC. Translating it yields CASGLGGRGYTF.

This clone was seen just once. The chain is built from TRBV27 and TRBJ2-3; TRBD2 matches 12 bases. Germline loops: CDR1 MNHEY, CDR2 SMNVEV (reference sequence). This CDR3 has 15 amino acids. J lost 5 bases, V lost 5 bases, and 5 bases had no gene match. The CDR3 reads CASSVLAGGLDTQYF. The DNA for the CDR3 is TGTGCCAGCAGTGTTCTAGCGGGGGGGTTAGATACGCAGTATTTT.

This clone was observed a handful of times. The chain combines TRBV5-1 with TRBJ1-6, with D perhaps TRBD1 (5 bases). Germline CDR1 SGHRS, CDR2 YFSETQ. Trimming took off 2 bases at V and 7 bases at J, with 10 bases between the two ends. The CDR3 consists of 14 residues. In DNA, the CDR3 is TGCGCCAGCAGCTTCGACAGCCTCAATTCACCCCTCCACTTT. Protein product: CASSFDSLNSPLHF.

This clone is a singleton in its sample. The chain recombines TRBV9 with TRBJ2-3; perhaps D is TRBD1 or TRBD2 (5 bases each). Germline lookup yields CDR1 SGDLS and CDR2 YYNGEE. The CDR3 runs to 15 residues. Between the trimmed V and J ends, which lost 2 bases and 3 bases, there was a span of 13 bases. Written as DNA, the CDR3 is TGTGCCAGCAGCGTCGAGGGGAAAAGGACAGATACGCAGTATTTT. Its translation is CASSVEGKRTDTQYF.

The chain is built from TRBV2 and TRBJ1-2; 11 bases fit TRBD1. The CDR3 extends over 15 amino acids. Germline values: CDR1 SNHLY, CDR2 FYNNEI. The trim removed 3 bases at V and 4 bases at J, leaving 4 bases unmatched. CDR3 nucleotides: TGTGCCAGCAGTGAGTGGGACAGGGGGACCTATGGCTACACCTTC. Amino acids: CASSEWDRGTYGYTF.

The rearrangement links TRBV6-5 to TRBJ1-2, with D possibly being TRBD1 (6 bases). Between the trimmed V and J ends, which lost 2 bases and 8 bases, there was a span of 15 bases. CDR1 is MNHEY, CDR2 SVGAGI, per germline. The CDR3 consists of 14 residues. The CDR3 nucleotides read TGTGCCAGCAGTTACGGGGGGCCCGGGGGCGGCTACACCTTC. The encoded protein is CASSYGGPGGGYTF.